The 26 T cell receptor beta chains in this list originate from one sample, sequenced in a study of cytomegalovirus exposure and HLA in healthy donors (dated by TCRdb to the late 2010s). Libraries were built with the immunoSEQ multiplex PCR assay. TCRdb limited this immuneACCESS table to in-frame rearrangements with V and J called. A share of clones is missing; checked studies link under half to unresolved V genes, and the rest is unexplained. The sample records 220,000 or so clones, roughly 83% of which are singletons. About an eighth of the sample belongs to the ten largest clones. The sequenced sample consisted of PBMCs. The receptors originated from a woman in her twenties or thirties in good health and CMV-seropositive.

This sequence joins TRBV27 and TRBJ2-1; D may be TRBD2 (5 bases). The germline CDR1 and CDR2 sequences are MNHEY and SMNVEV (reference sequence). The V end lost 6 bases, the J end lost 7 bases, and 25 bases lay between the germline ends. The CDR3 contains 17 residues. The CDR3 nucleotides are TGTGCCAGCAGGTTGGGTGGGAGCGTGAAAAAGGGAAATGAGCAGTTCTTC. It specifies CASRLGGSVKKGNEQFF.

There are a few counts of this clone. V is TRBV28 and J is TRBJ1-2; D is possibly TRBD1 (5 bases). CDR3 length: 13 residues. Trimming took 6 bases from V and 3 from J, leaving 11 bases between them. Germline V CDR1 and CDR2: MDHEN, SYDVKM. The CDR3 DNA sequence: TGTGCCAGCAGCCGAGGGGCCCACTATGGCTACACCTTC. Translating gives CASSRGAHYGYTF.

The chain employs TRBV23-1 and TRBJ2-1, with no clear D. TRBV23-1 is reported as an ORF; its role is uncertain. CDR3 length: 12 residues. V lost 1 base, J lost 9 bases, and 7 bases lay in between. CDR3 DNA sequence: TGCGCCAGCAGTCAATTATGGGGTGAGCAGTTCTTC. It yields the protein CASSQLWGEQFF.

The chain carries TRBV29-1 and TRBJ1-2; unclear D gene. The V gene lost 3 bases and the J gene lost 3 bases, with 8 bases spanning the gap. This CDR3 has 12 residues. CDR1 SQVTM and CDR2 ANQGSEA come from the germline V gene. The CDR3 spells CSVDRAHYGYTF. DNA of the CDR3: TGCAGCGTTGATAGGGCCCACTATGGCTACACCTTC.

The chain uses TRBV19 and TRBJ1-1; tentatively, D is TRBD1 (5 bases). CDR1 and CDR2 (germline): LNHDA, SQIVND (reference sequence). V lost 5 bases to trimming and J lost 4 bases, with 8 bases between them. The CDR3 has 12 amino acids. The CDR3 bases are TGTGCCAGTAGTTGGACATCCACTGAAGCTTTCTTT. Translated, it gives CASSWTSTEAFF.

The rearrangement uses TRBV6-4 and TRBJ2-5; no definite D call. Trimming removed 6 bases at V and 4 bases at J, with 0 bases between. The germline V gene has CDR1 MRHNA and CDR2 SNTAGT. This CDR3 comprises 9 residues. The CDR3: CASRETQYF. CDR3 nucleotide sequence: TGTGCCAGCAGAGAGACCCAGTACTTC.

The chain combines TRBV5-1 with TRBJ2-3; 9 bases are shared with TRBD2. The CDR3 runs 16 residues. The V and J ends lost 0 bases and 3 bases, in that order; junction bases with no gene match: 5. Germline CDR1 reads SGHRS; CDR2 reads YFSETQ. CDR3 amino acids: CASSLEELAGTDTQYF. As DNA, the CDR3 is TGCGCCAGCAGCTTGGAAGAGCTAGCGGGGACAGATACGCAGTATTTT. Filled out from reference TRBV5-1 and TRBJ2-3, the complete variable domain reads KAGVTQTPRYLIKTRGQQVTLSCSPISGHRSVSWYQQTPGQGLQFLFEYFSETQRNKGNFPGRFSGRQFSNSRSEMNVSTLELGDSALYLCASSLEELAGTDTQYFGPGTRLTVL.

The chain uses TRBV27 and TRBJ1-1; no clear D gene. Trimming took off 5 bases at V and 0 bases at J, with 13 bases between the two ends. The CDR3 is 15 amino acids. Germline assignment: CDR1 MNHEY and CDR2 SMNVEV (reference sequence). DNA for the CDR3: TGTGCCAGCAGTCGGAGTTACAGAGTGAACACTGAAGCTTTCTTT. Residues: CASSRSYRVNTEAFF.

The V call is TRBV11-3, the J call TRBJ2-7; 8 bases fit TRBD1. Unmatched junction bases numbered 2, after V lost 7 bases and J lost 0 bases. CDR3 length: 13 residues. Germline assignment: CDR1 SGHNT and CDR2 YENEEA. As DNA, the CDR3 is TGTGCCAGCAAAACAGGGGGCTCCTACGAGCAGTACTTC. Protein sequence: CASKTGGSYEQYF. The full variable domain, in which reference TRBV11-3 and TRBJ2-7 provide the parts outside the CDR3, is EAGVVQSPRYKIIEKKQPVAFWCNPISGHNTLYWYLQNLGQGPELLIRYENEEAVDDSQLPKDRFSAERLKGVDSTLKIQPAELGDSAVYLCASKTGGSYEQYFGPGTRLTVT.

A single count supports this clone. In DNA form, the CDR3 reads TGTGCCAGCCTAGGTCCCGGAAACACCATATATTTT. It specifies CASLGPGNTIYF. The chain combines TRBV6-1 with TRBJ1-3; no clear D. V shed 8 bases and J shed 4 bases, with 9 bases lying between them. Germline V gene data show CDR1 as MNHNS and CDR2 as SASEGT. The CDR3 spans 12 residues.

This clone has just a few counts. One end of the junction is discordant with germline, which a read error may explain. The genes are TRBV10-3 and TRBJ2-3; no clear D. CDR1 is ENHRY and CDR2 is SYGVKD in the germline V gene. CDR3 size: 15 residues. This CDR3 is CASSAVDEGPDTQYF. CDR3 sequence (DNA): TGTGCCAGCAGTGCCGTCGACGAAGGGCCAGATACGCAGTATTTT.

This chain joins TRBV27 and TRBJ2-7; 10 bases fit TRBD2. Germline V gene data show CDR1 as MNHEY and CDR2 as SMNVEV (reference sequence). The CDR3 loop spans 16 amino acids. Trimming took 4 bases from V and 3 from J; bases not matched to a gene: 9. This CDR3 reads CASSSNRLAGDYEQYF. In DNA, the CDR3 is TGTGCCAGCAGTTCGAATAGACTAGCGGGCGACTACGAGCAGTACTTC.

The chain employs TRBV27 and TRBJ2-3; no reliable D call. The germline V gene encodes CDR1 MNHEY and CDR2 SMNVEV (reference sequence). V was pared by 3 bases and J by 0 bases, with 7 bases between. This CDR3 comprises 14 residues. The DNA of the CDR3 is TGTGCCAGCAGTTTTGTTGCTAGCACAGATACGCAGTATTTT. Encoded protein: CASSFVASTDTQYF.

The chain has TRBV6-4 and TRBJ2-5, with TRBD1 identical over 7 bases. From germline, CDR1 is MRHNA and CDR2 SNTAGT. This CDR3 region has 15 residues. With V trimmed by 7 bases and J by 5 bases, 13 bases remained unmatched. This CDR3 reads CASIPPRQGLETQYF. The CDR3 DNA is TGTGCCAGCATTCCCCCTAGACAGGGCTTGGAGACCCAGTACTTC.

The chain recombines TRBV4-1 with TRBJ2-3, with TRBD1 identical over 9 bases. This CDR3 region has 15 residues. The V segment lost 3 bases and the J segment 6 bases; nucleotides outside the gene matches: 7. In germline, CDR1 is MGHRA, CDR2 YSYEKL. CDR3 sequence: CASSQGDRATDTQYF. In DNA, the CDR3 is TGCGCCAGCAGCCAGGGGGACAGGGCTACGGATACGCAGTATTTT.

This chain connects TRBV7-2 to TRBJ2-7; 7 nucleotides match TRBD1. After removal of 10 bases from V and 2 bases from J, the junction contained 8 bases not matched to a gene. CDR1 and CDR2 from the germline V gene are SGHTA and FQGNSA. The CDR3 spans 13 residues. In DNA, the CDR3 is TGTGCCATCAAGGGGGCAGAAGCCTACGAGCAGTACTTC. Residues: CAIKGAEAYEQYF.

The chain joins TRBV5-6 to TRBJ2-7, with 12 nucleotides matching TRBD2. CDR1 SGHDT and CDR2 YYEEEE come from the germline V gene. The CDR3 length is 14 residues. V lost 4 bases and J lost 7; bases outside the gene matches: 6. The CDR3: CASSPTSGSIEQYF. The CDR3 bases are TGTGCCAGCAGCCCGACTAGCGGGAGTATTGAGCAGTACTTC.

This clone has more than one count but fewer than ten. The same CDR3 is also encoded by other DNA sequences in this sample. The chain has TRBV5-6 and TRBJ2-2; D is uncertain. Looked up from germline, CDR1 is SGHDT and CDR2 is YYEEEE. This CDR3 is 11 amino acids long. V was pared by 1 base and J by 8 bases, with 3 bases between. The CDR3 spells CASSLFGELFF. CDR3 DNA: TGTGCCAGCAGCTTGTTTGGGGAGCTGTTTTTT.

This chain connects TRBV27 to TRBJ1-1, with D possibly matching TRBD1 (5 bases). V was shortened by 7 bases and J by 6 bases, with 9 bases between the two germline ends. Per the germline V gene, CDR1 is MNHEY and CDR2 is SMNVEV (reference sequence). CDR3 length: 11 residues. The CDR3 sequence: CASIAGSEAFF. The CDR3 region has the DNA TGTGCCAGCATTGCAGGGTCTGAAGCTTTCTTT.

This chain joins TRBV29-1 and TRBJ2-6; 7 bases agree with TRBD2. V lost 2 bases to trimming and J lost 3 bases; unmatched junction nucleotides: 4. From germline, CDR1 is SQVTM and CDR2 ANQGSEA. The CDR3 extends over 15 amino acids. This CDR3 reads CSVESRGDGANVLTF. For the CDR3, the DNA is TGCAGCGTTGAAAGTCGGGGGGATGGGGCCAACGTCCTGACTTTC.

This clone was recorded only once. The chain employs TRBV7-9 and TRBJ2-7; TRBD1 matches at 9 bases. This CDR3 has 14 residues. Germline lookup yields CDR1 SEHNR and CDR2 FQNEAQ (reference sequence). V shed 5 bases and J 1 base; nucleotides not matched to a gene: 3. CDR3 sequence (DNA): TGTGCCAGCAGCACCGGGACAGGGTCCTACGAGCAGTACTTC. Amino acids: CASSTGTGSYEQYF.

The J gene is TRBJ2-3, the V gene TRBV7-2; D tentatively reads TRBD1 or TRBD2 (5 bases each). This CDR3 has 17 residues. V was pared by 1 base and J by 0 bases, with 14 bases between. Per germline, CDR1 SGHTA and CDR2 FQGNSA. The CDR3 is CASSLVAGTSSTDTQYF. DNA for the CDR3: TGTGCCAGCAGCTTAGTCGCCGGGACCTCTAGCACAGATACGCAGTATTTT.

This chain connects TRBV4-1 to TRBJ1-5; tentative D call: TRBD1 (6 bases). Trimming left V 0 bases short and J 4 bases short, with 10 bases between. The germline V gene has CDR1 MGHRA and CDR2 YSYEKL. CDR3 length: 15 amino acids. CDR3 nucleotide sequence: TGCGCCAGCAGCCAAGAATGGACAGCAAATCAGCCCCAGCATTTT. Its translation: CASSQEWTANQPQHF.

The CDR3 region has the DNA TGTGCCAGTAGTAAGTCAGACATATTGGTCGAGCAGTACTTC. Encoded protein: CASSKSDILVEQYF. The genes are TRBV19 and TRBJ2-7, with D hard to call. The V gene's germline CDR1 is LNHDA and CDR2 SQIVND (reference sequence). Trimming stripped 4 bases from V and 6 bases from J, with 16 bases between. The CDR3 totals 14 residues.

The V and J genes are TRBV27 and TRBJ1-2; maybe TRBD1 (6 bases). This CDR3 has 14 residues. CDR1 is MNHEY and CDR2 is SMNVEV in the germline V gene (reference sequence). Trimming took 8 bases from V and 6 from J, leaving 19 bases between them. The CDR3: CASADIGGGDGYTF. For the CDR3, the DNA is TGTGCCAGCGCCGATATTGGCGGGGGCGATGGCTACACCTTC.

V is TRBV27 and J is TRBJ1-5; 7 bases agree with TRBD1. CDR1 and CDR2 from the germline V gene are MNHEY and SMNVEV (reference sequence). V lost 6 bases to trimming and J lost 2 bases; unmatched junction nucleotides: 10. The CDR3 spans 16 residues. In DNA form, the CDR3 reads TGTGCCAGCAGGAGAGCAGGGGGTGGGGGCAATCAGCCCCAGCATTTT. Its protein product is CASRRAGGGGNQPQHF.